This record concerns one T cell receptor beta chain sequence. This specimen comes from a study of T cell responses to AZD1222 COVID-19 vaccine. The length of the CDR3 is 16 residues. Germline CDR1 and CDR2: MNHEY and SMNVEV (reference sequence). The V end was cut by 6 bases, the J end by 0 bases, with 15 bases between. Method: immunoSEQ multiplex PCR; TCRdb's copy keeps in-frame clones and lacks some. The sample has about 140,000 clones, about 89% seen once; the top ten hold approximately 3%. This TCR derives from an adult in good health. This rearrangement joins TRBV27 to TRBJ1-3; D gene unclear. Sequences were derived from peripheral blood, sampled on day 0 of AZD1222 vaccination. The CDR3 region has the DNA TGTGCCAGCAGCCGGAGGGCTTTCCTCTCTGGAAACACCATATATTTT. Translating it yields CASSRRAFLSGNTIYF.